One sample yielded the 22 T cell receptor beta chains listed below, sequenced in a study of T cell repertoires in cytomegalovirus infection. No antigen has been assigned to these receptors. TCRdb re-analysed the reads in MiXCR, keeping a single row per CDR3 protein. The sample carries some 700,000 distinct CDR3 sequences, about 33% recorded once. The sample in question was cultured PBMCs, obtained from culture after CMV antigen stimulation. The origin of the receptors is a human donor in good health (CMV status not recorded). Some clones in this sample may be carry-over from other donors' samples.

The chain carries TRBV5-1 and TRBJ1-6; D unclear. CDR3 length: 16 amino acids. V was pared by 0 bases and J by 3 bases, with 10 bases between. Per germline, CDR1 SGHRS and CDR2 YFSETQ. The CDR3 loop is CASSLGEGGYNSPLHF. CDR3 nucleotides: TGCGCCAGCAGCTTGGGAGAGGGAGGCTATAATTCACCCCTCCACTTT.

The chain has TRBV3-1 and TRBJ2-4, with a tentative D call TRBD2 (6 bases). The V and J ends lost 1 base and 6 bases respectively, with 13 bases between them. This CDR3 region has 15 residues. Germline loops: CDR1 LGHDT, CDR2 YNNKEL (reference sequence). CDR3 coding DNA: TGTGCCAGCAGCCAAGGTTGGAGGGGAAGAAACATTCAGTACTTC. As protein: CASSQGWRGRNIQYF.

This chain connects TRBV6-1 to TRBJ1-2; unclear D gene. V shed 2 bases and J shed 8 bases, with 12 bases lying between them. In germline, CDR1 is MNHNS, CDR2 SASEGT. The CDR3 spans 13 residues. The chain's CDR3 is CASSEWENSGYTF. CDR3 DNA sequence: TGTGCCAGCAGTGAATGGGAGAATTCGGGCTACACCTTC.

As regards this clonotype: It may be a read error: a sequence one base away is much more abundant. J is TRBJ2-4 and V is TRBV7-2; perhaps D is TRBD1 or TRBD2 (5 bases each). CDR3 length: 13 amino acids. V was cut by 3 bases and J by 6 bases, with 9 bases left in between. Germline lookup yields CDR1 SGHTA and CDR2 FQGNSA. The DNA of the CDR3 is TGTGCCAGCAGCTTGTCAGGGAGAAACATTCAGTACTTC. Its protein product is CASSLSGRNIQYF.

The gene calls are TRBV7-9 and TRBJ2-2; D perhaps matches TRBD1 (6 bases). The CDR3 runs 18 residues. V lost 5 bases to trimming and J lost 0 bases, with 19 bases between them. CDR1 and CDR2 (germline): SEHNR, FQNEAQ (reference sequence). The chain's CDR3 is CASSRIVGAVANTGELFF. The CDR3 DNA reads as TGTGCCAGCAGCCGCATCGTGGGGGCGGTCGCGAACACCGGGGAGCTGTTTTTT.

This clonotype was counted only a few times. J is TRBJ1-5 and V is TRBV6-1, with 9 bases aligning to TRBD1. Germline V gives CDR1 MNHNS, CDR2 SASEGT. The CDR3 is 13 residues long. The V and J ends lost 10 bases and 5 bases, in that order; junction bases with no gene match: 6. CDR3 DNA sequence: TGTGCCACCGCGGGACAGGGCCATCAGCCCCAGCATTTT. It codes for CATAGQGHQPQHF.

This clonotype was seen only a few times. V and J are TRBV6-2 or TRBV6-3 and TRBJ1-1, with 7 bases lining up with TRBD1. Germline assignment: CDR1 MNHEY and CDR2 SVGEGT. The CDR3 is 14 residues long. The V segment lost 8 bases and the J segment 0 bases; nucleotides outside the gene matches: 6. The CDR3 nucleotides are TGTGCCAGCCGTCGGGGGACAGTGAACACTGAAGCTTTCTTT. Residues: CASRRGTVNTEAFF.

This clonotype was recorded at least ten times. The chain combines TRBV7-2 with TRBJ1-5; a weak D match, TRBD1 (5 bases). The germline V gene has CDR1 SGHTA and CDR2 FQGNSA. V was trimmed by 5 bases and J by 7 bases, leaving 18 bases between them. The CDR3 extends over 15 amino acids. In DNA form, the CDR3 reads TGTGCCAGCAGCCGAAGGTCGGGGGTTAACCAGCCCCAGCATTTT. Translation gives CASSRRSGVNQPQHF.

The gene calls are TRBV6-5 and TRBJ1-4; 9 nucleotides match TRBD1. CDR1 is MNHEY, CDR2 SVGAGI, per germline. Trimming at V came to 6 bases and at J to 9 bases, leaving 8 bases not matched to a gene. This CDR3 spans 14 amino acids. The CDR3 reads CASSPRDRVQKLFF. The CDR3 coding sequence is TGTGCCAGCAGCCCTCGGGACAGGGTTCAAAAACTGTTTTTT.

The rearrangement links TRBV7-9 to TRBJ1-1, with D unclear. Germline CDR1 is SEHNR and CDR2 is FQNEAQ (reference sequence). The CDR3 totals 13 residues. The ends were cut back, 4 bases at V and 3 bases at J, with 9 bases in the middle. The CDR3 DNA reads TGTGCCAGCAGCTCACCTAGGGACACTGAAGCTTTCTTT. This translates into CASSSPRDTEAFF.

The sample holds a few counts of this clonotype. V is TRBV20-1 and J is TRBJ2-4, with no clear D. Trimming removed 2 bases at V and 3 bases at J, with 17 bases between. The length of the CDR3 is 16 residues. CDR1 is DFQATT, CDR2 SNEGSKA, per germline (reference sequence). The CDR3 sequence: CSARNPQTYLKNIQYF. Here the CDR3 DNA reads TGCAGTGCTAGAAACCCCCAGACATACCTCAAAAACATTCAGTACTTC.

The CDR3 nucleotides are TGTGCCAGCAGCGATAGGGGACACAGCACAGATACGCAGTATTTT. Amino acid sequence: CASSDRGHSTDTQYF. J is TRBJ2-3 and V is TRBV7-9, with a weak D call TRBD1 (6 bases). V was cut by 5 bases and J by 0 bases, with 12 bases left in between. The CDR3 is 15 amino acids. CDR1 and CDR2 from the germline V gene are SEHNR and FQNEAQ (reference sequence).

This clonotype was seen only a few times. The chain employs TRBV12-3 or TRBV12-4 and TRBJ1-1; D may be TRBD1 (5 bases). With 3 bases removed from V and 12 bases from J, the gap between germline ends came to 11 bases. CDR3 length equals 11 residues. Here the CDR3 reads CASSLGLQSFF. For the CDR3, the DNA is TGTGCCAGCAGTTTGGGGCTCCAATCTTTCTTT.

This clonotype occurred many times. The chain combines TRBV7-2 with TRBJ1-5, with D perhaps matching TRBD1 (5 bases). The CDR3 has 14 residues. Germline lookup yields CDR1 SGHTA and CDR2 FQGNSA. The V gene lost 6 bases and the J gene lost 3 bases, with 12 bases spanning the gap. The CDR3 nucleotides are TGTGCCAGCAGACCCGACAGTCTCAATCAGCCCCAGCATTTT. The encoded protein is CASRPDSLNQPQHF.

This clonotype occurred many times. This chain links TRBV12-3 or TRBV12-4 with TRBJ1-5; TRBD1 agrees at 8 bases. J gave up 7 bases and V 5 bases, and 10 bases lay outside the gene matches. This CDR3 region has 15 residues. The CDR3 region is CASSPFGQGGQPQHF. Written as DNA, the CDR3 is TGTGCCAGCAGTCCATTCGGACAGGGTGGACAGCCCCAGCATTTT.

This clonotype occurred a few times. This chain uses TRBV7-2 with TRBJ1-3; D is unclear. V lost 5 bases, J lost 10 bases, and 15 bases lay in between. Germline CDR1 reads SGHTA; CDR2 reads FQGNSA. This CDR3 spans 13 amino acids. The CDR3 bases are TGTGCCAGCAGCCCCCGGACGGAGAAGACCATATATTTT. Its translation is CASSPRTEKTIYF.

For the CDR3, the DNA is TGCAGTGCTAGTAAACAGGGAGCCGGGCAAGAGACCCAGTACTTC. It yields the protein CSASKQGAGQETQYF. The chain has TRBV20-1 and TRBJ2-5, with TRBD1 as a possible D gene (6 bases). In germline, CDR1 is DFQATT, CDR2 SNEGSKA (reference sequence). V was shortened by 3 bases and J by 2 bases, with 16 bases between the two germline ends. The CDR3 runs 15 residues.

Concerning this clonotype: One end of the junction is discordant with germline, which a read error may explain. The chain uses TRBV4-1 and TRBJ1-6; 8 nucleotides line up with TRBD1. The CDR3 has 14 amino acids. CDR1 is MGHRA, CDR2 YSYEKL, per germline. The CDR3 DNA sequence: TGCGCCAGCAGCCAAGGACAGGGGAATTCACCCCGCCACTTT. Translating gives CASSQGQGNSPRHF.

The rearrangement uses TRBV11-2 and TRBJ1-6; D gene ambiguous. CDR1 is SGHAT, CDR2 FQNNGV, per germline. The V and J ends lost 0 bases and 7 bases respectively, with 10 bases between them. This CDR3 has 15 residues. DNA of the CDR3: TGTGCCAGCAGCTTAGATATAAGCCAGAATTCACCCCTCCACTTT. Its translation is CASSLDISQNSPLHF.

This chain connects TRBV12-3 or TRBV12-4 to TRBJ1-6; 7 bases are a match to TRBD1. After removal of 2 bases from V and 10 bases from J, the junction contained 8 bases not matched to a gene. The CDR3 has 15 residues. CDR3 nucleotides: TGTGCCAGCAGTTTAAGGGACAGATCCAAATCACCCCTCCACTTT. This codes for CASSLRDRSKSPLHF.

This clonotype was recorded many times. This chain connects TRBV7-2 to TRBJ2-1; TRBD2 aligns across 14 bases. Per the germline V gene, CDR1 is SGHTA and CDR2 is FQGNSA. This CDR3 spans 16 amino acids. Losses at the gene ends were 5 bases for V and 9 bases for J; bases not matched to a gene: 9. Here the CDR3 DNA reads TGTGCCAGCAGCCCGCCGGGACTAGCGGGGGAAGGTGAGCAGTTCTTC. It yields the protein CASSPPGLAGEGEQFF.

This clonotype was picked up a small number of times. CDR3 DNA: TGTGCCAGCAGTGAATTCGGAACGTTCCCGGCAGGGTATGGCTACACCTTC. Translation: CASSEFGTFPAGYGYTF. The chain couples TRBV6-1 to TRBJ1-2; D perhaps matches TRBD1 (5 bases). CDR1 and CDR2 (germline): MNHNS, SASEGT. V dropped 2 bases and J dropped 5 bases, with 21 bases sitting between them. The CDR3 length is 17 residues.